One and the same sample provided the 7 T cell receptor beta chains below, sequenced in a study of blood T cell repertoires in COVID-19. Generated by immunoSEQ multiplex PCR, the TCRdb table keeps only in-frame clones and is missing some. The repertoire consists of under 250,000 clones, with 82% occurring once and the leading ten covering around 3.3%. The source material was peripheral blood. These receptors were obtained from an elderly woman with acute or convalescent COVID-19.

The chain has TRBV3-1 (or the pseudogene TRBV3-2) and TRBJ2-1; TRBD1 is a possible D gene (5 bases). This CDR3 is 16 amino acids long. CDR1 and CDR2 from the germline V gene are LGHDT and YNNKEL (reference sequence). Trimming stripped 4 bases from V and 6 bases from J, with 19 bases between. The CDR3 loop reads CASSPPLGVGFNEQFF. DNA of the CDR3: TGTGCCAGCAGCCCTCCTTTAGGGGTAGGGTTCAATGAGCAGTTCTTC.

To note about this clone: The same CDR3 arises from other DNA sequences in this sample as well. The chain has TRBV12-3 or TRBV12-4 and TRBJ2-7, with D maybe TRBD2 (5 bases). CDR3 size: 12 residues. V dropped 1 base and J dropped 6 bases, with 7 bases sitting between them. The CDR3 DNA follows: TGTGCCAGCAGTTTAGGAGGGTTCGAGCAGTACTTC. Translation: CASSLGGFEQYF.

The chain couples TRBV6-5 to TRBJ1-1; 9 bases agree with TRBD1. The trim removed 2 bases at V and 4 bases at J, leaving 2 bases unmatched. Germline V gives CDR1 MNHEY, CDR2 SVGAGI. The CDR3 is made up of 14 amino acids. The CDR3 here is CASSYRTGATEAFF. The CDR3, as DNA: TGTGCCAGCAGTTACAGGACAGGGGCCACTGAAGCTTTCTTT.

The chain employs TRBV2 and TRBJ1-5; 7 nucleotides agree with TRBD1. The CDR3 runs to 14 residues. Germline CDR1 is SNHLY and CDR2 is FYNNEI. With V trimmed by 8 bases and J by 4 bases, 8 bases remained unmatched. In DNA, the CDR3 is TGTGCCAGCGGCAGGGACAGTCGGAATCAGCCCCAGCATTTT. Amino acids: CASGRDSRNQPQHF.

V is TRBV21-1 and J is TRBJ1-5; the table's D call, TRBD1, was not checked against the DNA. TRBV21-1 is labeled a pseudogene. This CDR3 is built from 16 residues. CDR3 nucleotides: TGTGCCAGCATCCTAGACAGGGATTATAGCAATCAGCCCCAGCATTTT. Translating it yields CASILDRDYSNQPQHF.

This clone showed up just once. The V gene is TRBV6-5, the J gene TRBJ1-1; perhaps TRBD1 as D (6 bases). The CDR3 runs to 13 residues. Looked up from germline, CDR1 is MNHEY and CDR2 is SVGAGI. V shed 7 bases and J shed 10 bases, with 19 bases lying between them. The CDR3 sequence: CASTGGAGRRAFF. The DNA for the CDR3 is TGTGCCAGCACGGGGGGCGCGGGGAGGAGAGCTTTCTTT.

The V and J genes are TRBV7-9 and TRBJ2-1, with TRBD2 matching 10 bases. Per the germline V gene, CDR1 is SEHNR and CDR2 is FQNEAQ (reference sequence). The CDR3 runs to 15 residues. The junction had 5 bases not matched to a gene; V was cut back by 2 bases and J by 7 bases. CDR3 DNA: TGTGCCAGCAGCTTAAGGCTAGCGGGGGTGAATGAGCAGTTCTTC. It codes for CASSLRLAGVNEQFF.